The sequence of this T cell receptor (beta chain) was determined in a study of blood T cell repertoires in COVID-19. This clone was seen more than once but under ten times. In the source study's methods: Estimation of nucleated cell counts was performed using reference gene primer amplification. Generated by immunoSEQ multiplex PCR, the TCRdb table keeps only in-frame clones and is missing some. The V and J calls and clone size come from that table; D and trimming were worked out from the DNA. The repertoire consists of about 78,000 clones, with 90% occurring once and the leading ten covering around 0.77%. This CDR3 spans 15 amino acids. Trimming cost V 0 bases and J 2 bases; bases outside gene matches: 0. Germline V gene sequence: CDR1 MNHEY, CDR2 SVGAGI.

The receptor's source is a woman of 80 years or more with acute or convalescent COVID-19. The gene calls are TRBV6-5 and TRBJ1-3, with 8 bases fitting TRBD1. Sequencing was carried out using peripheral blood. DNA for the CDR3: TGTGCCAGCAGTTACTCGGGACAGGCTGGAAACACCATATATTTT. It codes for CASSYSGQAGNTIYF.